Shown below are 28 T cell receptor beta chains from a single sample sequenced in a study of cytomegalovirus exposure and HLA in healthy donors. This table comes from immunoSEQ multiplex PCR, and its TCRdb copy is limited to in-frame clones, with some not included. The sample contains around 150,000 clones, approximately 81% of which appear only once. Material for sequencing was PBMCs. All receptors come from a man aged 30 to 39 in good health and CMV-seropositive.

The chain joins TRBV29-1 to TRBJ1-1; D may be TRBD1 (5 bases). In germline, CDR1 is SQVTM, CDR2 ANQGSEA. The V and J ends lost 0 bases and 3 bases respectively, with 11 bases between them. CDR3 size: 14 residues. The CDR3 region is CSVEDLGLDTEAFF. The CDR3 bases are TGCAGCGTTGAAGACCTGGGGCTTGACACTGAAGCTTTCTTT.

The chain links TRBV30 to TRBJ1-2; tentative D call: TRBD1 (5 bases). The CDR3 consists of 12 residues. The V end lost 2 bases, the J end lost 5 bases, and 9 bases lay between the germline ends. The germline V gene has CDR1 GTSNPN and CDR2 SVGIG (reference sequence). The CDR3 DNA follows: TGTGCCTGGAGTCTGCAGGGTTATGGCTACACCTTC. Its translation: CAWSLQGYGYTF.

The gene calls are TRBV13 and TRBJ2-1, with 9 bases aligning to TRBD2. The length of the CDR3 is 15 residues. The J segment lost 2 bases and the V segment lost 3 bases, leaving 2 bases of the junction unmatched. The germline V gene encodes CDR1 PRHDT and CDR2 FYEKMQ (reference sequence). Here the CDR3 reads CASSFGGGAYNEQFF. The DNA of the CDR3 is TGTGCCAGCAGCTTCGGCGGGGGGGCCTACAATGAGCAGTTCTTC.

In its sample, this clone was seen a few times. The CDR3 sequence is CASSRGGQTYEQYF. CDR3 DNA sequence: TGTGCCAGCAGTCGAGGGGGACAGACCTACGAGCAGTACTTC. The chain couples TRBV28 to TRBJ2-7, with TRBD1 identical over 7 bases. The junction had 6 bases not matched to a gene; V was cut back by 5 bases and J by 2 bases. CDR3 length: 14 residues. Germline CDR1 and CDR2: MDHEN and SYDVKM.

This clone has only one observation. The V and J genes are TRBV5-1 and TRBJ1-2; weak D call: TRBD1 (5 bases). Germline V gene lookup returns CDR1 SGHRS and CDR2 YFSETQ. Trimming removed 0 bases from V and 7 bases from J, with 19 bases in between. The CDR3 totals 16 residues. The CDR3 loop is CASSLVTDGGLSGYTF. The CDR3 nucleotides are TGCGCCAGCAGCTTGGTGACCGACGGGGGTCTCTCTGGCTACACCTTC. Full variable domain (missing parts from reference TRBV5-1 and TRBJ1-2): KAGVTQTPRYLIKTRGQQVTLSCSPISGHRSVSWYQQTPGQGLQFLFEYFSETQRNKGNFPGRFSGRQFSNSRSEMNVSTLELGDSALYLCASSLVTDGGLSGYTFGSGTRLTVV.

The CDR3 DNA is TGTGCCACCAGCACGCCGGGAATATATCAGCCCCAGCATTTT. Encoded protein: CATSTPGIYQPQHF. The chain has TRBV15 and TRBJ1-5, with D hard to call. Trimming stripped 4 bases from V and 5 bases from J, with 12 bases between. The CDR3 is made up of 14 amino acids. Germline V gene data show CDR1 as LNHNV and CDR2 as YYDKDF (reference sequence).

The chain recombines TRBV11-2 with TRBJ2-7; 11 bases map to TRBD2. The CDR3 covers 15 residues. V shed 4 bases, J shed 9 bases, and the junction held 11 bases outside the gene matches. Germline V CDR1 and CDR2: SGHAT, FQNNGV. The CDR3 region is CASSYGTSGSVGQYF. The DNA of the CDR3 is TGTGCCAGCAGCTATGGGACTAGCGGCTCTGTTGGGCAGTACTTC.

The J gene is TRBJ2-3, the V gene TRBV28; TRBD1 matches at 9 bases. The CDR3 sequence is 16 residues long. CDR1 MDHEN and CDR2 SYDVKM come from the germline V gene. V lost 3 bases to trimming and J lost 4 bases; unmatched junction nucleotides: 8. CDR3 protein: CASSFRDRVGSDTQYF. The CDR3 coding sequence is TGTGCCAGCAGTTTCCGGGACAGGGTAGGGTCAGATACGCAGTATTTT.

The chain has TRBV6-5 and TRBJ1-5, with a tentative D call TRBD1 (5 bases). Germline V lookup: CDR1 MNHEY, CDR2 SVGAGI. Trimming removed 4 bases from V and 7 bases from J, with 14 bases in between. CDR3 size: 14 residues. The CDR3 protein is CASSSLPQVQPQHF. In DNA, the CDR3 is TGTGCCAGCAGTTCCCTACCACAGGTCCAGCCCCAGCATTTT.

This chain uses TRBV6-1 with TRBJ2-7, with a possible D match to TRBD2 (6 bases). CDR1 and CDR2 from the germline V gene are MNHNS and SASEGT. Trimming cost V 2 bases and J 7 bases, with 15 bases left between them. This CDR3 is 14 amino acids long. CDR3 region: CASSESGESWEQYF. In DNA, the CDR3 is TGTGCCAGCAGTGAATCGGGGGAGAGTTGGGAGCAGTACTTC.

The chain links TRBV6-1 to TRBJ1-3; D not resolved. The germline CDR1 and CDR2 sequences are MNHNS and SASEGT. This CDR3 spans 16 amino acids. The V gene lost 0 bases and the J gene lost 0 bases, with 9 bases spanning the gap. The CDR3 spells CASSEANSLSGNTIYF. The CDR3 DNA follows: TGTGCCAGCAGTGAAGCCAACAGCCTCTCTGGAAACACCATATATTTT.

The chain joins TRBV9 to TRBJ2-2; a possible D gene is TRBD2 (6 bases). Looked up from germline, CDR1 is SGDLS and CDR2 is YYNGEE. V lost 6 bases to trimming and J lost 2 bases, with 14 bases between them. The CDR3 sequence is 15 residues long. DNA for the CDR3: TGTGCCAGCACCCCAGCCGGGGGAAACACCGGGGAGCTGTTTTTT. Translated: CASTPAGGNTGELFF.

CDR3 nucleotide sequence: TGTGCCAGCAGCTTCGGGACATCGAACACCGGGGAGCTGTTTTTT. It translates to CASSFGTSNTGELFF. This rearrangement joins TRBV7-8 to TRBJ2-2; D might be TRBD1 (6 bases). Germline CDR1 is SGHVS and CDR2 is FQNEAQ. This CDR3 spans 15 amino acids. V was clipped by 3 bases and J by 0 bases, with 8 bases between them.

V and J are TRBV2 and TRBJ1-4, with 9 bases lining up with TRBD1. The length of the CDR3 is 16 residues. The V segment lost 5 bases and the J segment 8 bases; nucleotides outside the gene matches: 12. Germline CDR1 SNHLY, CDR2 FYNNEI. This chain's CDR3 is CASSSTTGGAREKLFF. The CDR3 DNA is TGTGCCAGCAGTAGCACTACAGGGGGCGCCCGGGAAAAACTGTTTTTT.

The V gene is TRBV6-1, the J gene TRBJ2-3; D possibly corresponds to TRBD1 (5 bases). V was trimmed by 9 bases and J by 4 bases, leaving 20 bases between them. The germline gives CDR1 MNHNS, CDR2 SASEGT. This CDR3 has 15 amino acids. CDR3 sequence: CASHDRPGWADTQYF. CDR3 DNA: TGTGCCAGTCATGATCGGCCAGGGTGGGCAGATACGCAGTATTTT.

The chain couples TRBV27 to TRBJ2-2, with 11 positions matching TRBD1. The trim removed 6 bases at V and 4 bases at J, leaving 4 bases unmatched. CDR1 and CDR2 from the germline V gene are MNHEY and SMNVEV (reference sequence). The length of the CDR3 is 15 residues. Written as DNA, the CDR3 is TGTGCCAGCAGATCGGGACAGGGGGTCACCGGGGAGCTGTTTTTT. It is translated as CASRSGQGVTGELFF.

This chain joins TRBV7-3 and TRBJ2-2; D is possibly TRBD2 (6 bases). V was pared by 3 bases and J by 2 bases, with 7 bases between. The CDR3 extends over 14 amino acids. Germline V lookup: CDR1 SGHTA, CDR2 FQGTGA. The CDR3 sequence: CASSLAGNTGELFF. CDR3 DNA: TGTGCCAGCAGCTTGGCGGGAAACACCGGGGAGCTGTTTTTT.

This clone was recorded only once. The DNA is left out, because the CDR3 cannot be placed on it with certainty; the CDR3 is given as TCRdb lists it. The chain is built from TRBV6-5 and TRBJ1-6. With termini counted, the CDR3 has 13 amino acids. CDR1 MNHEY and CDR2 SVGAGI come from the germline V gene. The CDR3 loop reads CASSTSGDSPLHF.

The table lists this clone with a count of one. V gene TRBV7-9 combines with J gene TRBJ2-6; 12 bases match TRBD2. Germline V gene lookup returns CDR1 SEHNR and CDR2 FQNEAQ (reference sequence). Losses at the gene ends were 5 bases for V and 0 bases for J; bases not matched to a gene: 8. The CDR3 contains 19 residues. CDR3 amino acids: CASSTGLAGYSSGANVLTF. DNA of the CDR3: TGTGCCAGCAGCACCGGACTAGCGGGGTACAGCTCTGGGGCCAACGTCCTGACTTTC.

The V call is TRBV29-1, the J call TRBJ1-4; a weak D match, TRBD1 (5 bases). V lost 7 bases, J lost 8 bases, and 14 bases lay in between. Germline-derived CDR1 and CDR2 are SQVTM and ANQGSEA. This CDR3 comprises 12 residues. CDR3 in DNA: TGCAGCGCTCAAGTTTCAGGGGAAAAACTGTTTTTT. It specifies CSAQVSGEKLFF.

V gene TRBV14 combines with J gene TRBJ2-7, with D possibly matching TRBD1 (5 bases). Germline values: CDR1 SGHDN, CDR2 FVKESK. Between the trimmed V and J ends, which lost 7 bases and 0 bases, there was a span of 7 bases. The CDR3 runs 12 residues. This CDR3 reads CASKGFSYEQYF. In DNA form, the CDR3 reads TGTGCCAGCAAGGGGTTCTCCTACGAGCAGTACTTC.

The chain employs TRBV10-1 and TRBJ2-1; D uncertain. The germline V gene encodes CDR1 WNHNN and CDR2 SYGVQD (reference sequence). Between the trimmed V and J ends, which lost 4 bases and 3 bases, there was a span of 7 bases. The CDR3 has 13 residues. This CDR3 reads CASSVGSYNEQFF. The CDR3 region has the DNA TGCGCCAGCAGTGTTGGCAGCTACAATGAGCAGTTCTTC.

The genes are TRBV14 and TRBJ2-2; tentative D call: TRBD2 (6 bases). Germline V CDR1 and CDR2: SGHDN, FVKESK. V was trimmed by 2 bases and J by 4 bases, leaving 8 bases between them. The CDR3 covers 14 residues. CDR3 in amino acids: CASSQTSLTGELFF. Written as DNA, the CDR3 is TGTGCCAGCAGCCAAACTAGCCTCACCGGGGAGCTGTTTTTT. Together with reference TRBV14 and TRBJ2-2, the CDR3 gives the full variable domain: EAGVTQFPSHSVIEKGQTVTLRCDPISGHDNLYWYRRVMGKEIKFLLHFVKESKQDESGMPNNRFLAERTGGTYSTLKVQPAELEDSGVYFCASSQTSLTGELFFGEGSRLTVL.

In this sample, this clone turned up a few times. The genes are TRBV28 and TRBJ2-7; tentative D call: TRBD1 (6 bases). This CDR3 contains 14 residues. V lost 4 bases and J lost 0, with 10 bases in between. CDR1 and CDR2 from the germline V gene are MDHEN and SYDVKM. CDR3 DNA sequence: TGTGCCAGCAGTTCCACCAGGGGCTCCTACGAGCAGTACTTC. As protein: CASSSTRGSYEQYF. Full variable domain (missing parts from reference TRBV28 and TRBJ2-7): DVKVTQSSRYLVKRTGEKVFLECVQDMDHENMFWYRQDPGLGLRLIYFSYDVKMKEKGDIPEGYSVSREKKERFSLILESASTNQTSMYLCASSSTRGSYEQYFGPGTRLTVT.

V is TRBV4-1 and J is TRBJ1-5; weak D call: TRBD1 (5 bases). CDR1 is MGHRA and CDR2 is YSYEKL in the germline V gene. The V end was cut by 0 bases, the J end by 6 bases, with 6 bases between. The CDR3 spans 13 residues. The CDR3: CASSQDRGQPQHF. Here the CDR3 DNA reads TGCGCCAGCAGCCAAGATAGGGGTCAGCCCCAGCATTTT.

The table lists this clone with a count of one. The V and J genes are TRBV28 and TRBJ1-2; D gene uncertain. Per the germline V gene, CDR1 is MDHEN and CDR2 is SYDVKM. This CDR3 spans 14 amino acids. Trimming took off 3 bases at V and 2 bases at J, with 10 bases between the two ends. CDR3 in DNA: TGTGCCAGCAGTTTTAGCGGCGGAAACTATGGCTACACCTTC. Its protein is CASSFSGGNYGYTF.

The genes are TRBV29-1 and TRBJ2-7; D gene unclear. Germline assignment: CDR1 SQVTM and CDR2 ANQGSEA. The CDR3 loop spans 12 amino acids. The V end lost 0 bases, the J end lost 3 bases, and 6 bases lay between the germline ends. The CDR3 DNA reads as TGCAGCGTTGAAGAGGGCCGCTACGAGCAGTACTTC. It specifies CSVEEGRYEQYF.

The J gene is TRBJ2-7, the V gene TRBV14, with D perhaps TRBD2 (6 bases). The CDR3 spans 14 residues. The V gene lost 1 base and the J gene lost 4 bases, with 11 bases spanning the gap. The germline gives CDR1 SGHDN, CDR2 FVKESK. This CDR3 is CASSQAGLLYEQYF. The CDR3 region has the DNA TGTGCCAGCAGCCAAGCGGGACTTTTATACGAGCAGTACTTC.